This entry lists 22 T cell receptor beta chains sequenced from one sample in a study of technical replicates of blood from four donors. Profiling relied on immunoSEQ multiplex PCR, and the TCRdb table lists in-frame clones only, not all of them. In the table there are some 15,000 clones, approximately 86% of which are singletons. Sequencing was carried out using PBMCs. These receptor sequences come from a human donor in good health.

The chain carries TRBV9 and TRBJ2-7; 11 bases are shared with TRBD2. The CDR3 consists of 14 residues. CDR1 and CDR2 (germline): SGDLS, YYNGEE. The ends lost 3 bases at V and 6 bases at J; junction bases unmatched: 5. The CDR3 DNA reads TGTGCCAGCAGCGGGGGACTAGCGGCGATCGAGCAGTACTTC. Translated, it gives CASSGGLAAIEQYF.

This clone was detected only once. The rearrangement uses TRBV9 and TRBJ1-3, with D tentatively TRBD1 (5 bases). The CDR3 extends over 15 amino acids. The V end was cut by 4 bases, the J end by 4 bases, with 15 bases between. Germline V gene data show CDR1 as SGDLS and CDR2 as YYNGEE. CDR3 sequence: CASSSRDSRGNTIYF. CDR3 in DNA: TGTGCCAGCAGCTCCCGGGACTCCAGAGGAAACACCATATATTTT.

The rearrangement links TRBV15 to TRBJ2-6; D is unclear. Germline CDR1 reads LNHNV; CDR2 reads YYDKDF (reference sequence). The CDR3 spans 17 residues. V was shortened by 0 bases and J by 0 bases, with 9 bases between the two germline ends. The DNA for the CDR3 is TGTGCCACCAGCAGAGACATCAGGCGCTCTGGGGCCAACGTCCTGACTTTC. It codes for CATSRDIRRSGANVLTF. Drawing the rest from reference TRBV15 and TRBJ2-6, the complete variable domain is DAMVIQNPRYQVTQFGKPVTLSCSQTLNHNVMYWYQQKSSQAPKLLFHYYDKDFNNEADTPDNFQSRRPNTSFCFLDIRSPGLGDTAMYLCATSRDIRRSGANVLTFGAGSRLTVL.

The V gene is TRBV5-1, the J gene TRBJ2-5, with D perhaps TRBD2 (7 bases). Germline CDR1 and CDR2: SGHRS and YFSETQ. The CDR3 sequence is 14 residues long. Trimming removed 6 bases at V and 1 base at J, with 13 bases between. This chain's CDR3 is CASTEGGSQETQYF. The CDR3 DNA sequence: TGCGCCAGCACCGAGGGGGGGTCCCAAGAGACCCAGTACTTC. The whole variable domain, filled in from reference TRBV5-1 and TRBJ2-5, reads KAGVTQTPRYLIKTRGQQVTLSCSPISGHRSVSWYQQTPGQGLQFLFEYFSETQRNKGNFPGRFSGRQFSNSRSEMNVSTLELGDSALYLCASTEGGSQETQYFGPGTRLLVL.

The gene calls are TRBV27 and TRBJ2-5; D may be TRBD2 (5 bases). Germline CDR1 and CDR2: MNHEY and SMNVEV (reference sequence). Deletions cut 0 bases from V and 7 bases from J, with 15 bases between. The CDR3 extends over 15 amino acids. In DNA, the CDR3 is TGTGCCAGCAGTTTATCAACGGACGGTCGGGGGACCCAGTACTTC. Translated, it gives CASSLSTDGRGTQYF.

The CDR3 loop reads CASSSRGYEQYF. The CDR3 region has the DNA TGTGCCAGCAGCTCGAGAGGGTACGAGCAGTACTTC. The chain links TRBV7-2 to TRBJ2-7; perhaps TRBD2 as D (5 bases). This CDR3 has 12 residues. V was shortened by 4 bases and J by 4 bases, with 8 bases between the two germline ends. CDR1 SGHTA and CDR2 FQGNSA come from the germline V gene.

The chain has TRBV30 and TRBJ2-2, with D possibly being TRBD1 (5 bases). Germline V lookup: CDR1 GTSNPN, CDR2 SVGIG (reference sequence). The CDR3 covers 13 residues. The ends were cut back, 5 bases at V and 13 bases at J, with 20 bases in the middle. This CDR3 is CAWVPAKGRRLFF. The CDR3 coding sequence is TGTGCCTGGGTCCCCGCGAAGGGGCGGCGGCTGTTTTTT. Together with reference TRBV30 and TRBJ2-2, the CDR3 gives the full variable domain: SQTIHQWPATLVQPVGSPLSLECTVEGTSNPNLYWYRQAAGRGLQLLFYSVGIGQISSEVPQNLSASRPQDRQFILSSKKLLLSDSGFYLCAWVPAKGRRLFFGEGSRLTVL.

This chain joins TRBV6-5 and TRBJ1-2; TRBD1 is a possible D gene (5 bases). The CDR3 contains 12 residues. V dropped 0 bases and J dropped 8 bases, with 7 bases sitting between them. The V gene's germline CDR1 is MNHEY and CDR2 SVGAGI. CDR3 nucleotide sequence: TGTGCCAGCAGTTACTCAGGGGCCGGCTACACCTTC. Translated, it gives CASSYSGAGYTF.

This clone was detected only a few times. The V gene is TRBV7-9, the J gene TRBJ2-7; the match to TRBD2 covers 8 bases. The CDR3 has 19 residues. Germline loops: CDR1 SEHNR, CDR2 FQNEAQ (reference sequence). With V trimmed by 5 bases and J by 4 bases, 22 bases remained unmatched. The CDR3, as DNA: TGTGCCAGCAGCCCCCGGTTGGGTAGCGGGACCTCATGGCTATACGAGCAGTACTTC. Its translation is CASSPRLGSGTSWLYEQYF. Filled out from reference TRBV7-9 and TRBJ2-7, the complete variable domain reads DTGVSQNPRHKITKRGQNVTFRCDPISEHNRLYWYRQTLGQGPEFLTYFQNEAQLEKSRLLSDRFSAERPKGSFSTLEIQRTEQGDSAMYLCASSPRLGSGTSWLYEQYFGPGTRLTVT.

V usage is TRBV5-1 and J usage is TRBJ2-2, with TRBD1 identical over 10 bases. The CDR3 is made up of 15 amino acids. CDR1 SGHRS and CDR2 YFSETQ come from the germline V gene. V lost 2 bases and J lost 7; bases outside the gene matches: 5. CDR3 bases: TGCGCCAGCAGCTTAGGGGACAGGGGCCTCGGGGAGCTGTTTTTT. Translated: CASSLGDRGLGELFF.

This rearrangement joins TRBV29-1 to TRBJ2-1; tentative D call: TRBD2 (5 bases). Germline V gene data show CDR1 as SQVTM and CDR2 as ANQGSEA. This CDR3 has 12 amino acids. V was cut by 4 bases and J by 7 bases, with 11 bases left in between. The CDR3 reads CSVGWERNEQFF. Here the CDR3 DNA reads TGCAGCGTTGGGTGGGAGCGGAATGAGCAGTTCTTC.

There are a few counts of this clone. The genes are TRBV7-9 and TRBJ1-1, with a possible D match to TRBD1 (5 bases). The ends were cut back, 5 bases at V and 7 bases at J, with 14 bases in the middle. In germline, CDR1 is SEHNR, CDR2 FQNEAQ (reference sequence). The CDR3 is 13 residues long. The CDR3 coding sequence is TGTGCCAGCAGCGCCGACAGCACGGGTGAAGCTTTCTTT. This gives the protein CASSADSTGEAFF.

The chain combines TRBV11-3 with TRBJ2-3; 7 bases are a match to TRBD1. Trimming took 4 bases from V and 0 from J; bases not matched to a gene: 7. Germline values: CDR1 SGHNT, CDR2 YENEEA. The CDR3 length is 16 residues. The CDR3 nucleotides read TGTGCCAGCAGCTCGTACGGGACAGATAGCACAGATACGCAGTATTTT. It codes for CASSSYGTDSTDTQYF.

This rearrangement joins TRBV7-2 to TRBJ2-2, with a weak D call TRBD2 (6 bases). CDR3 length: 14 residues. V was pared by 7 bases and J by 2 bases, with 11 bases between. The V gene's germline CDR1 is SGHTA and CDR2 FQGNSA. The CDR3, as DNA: TGTGCCAGCACCCGGGACTTCAACACCGGGGAGCTGTTTTTT. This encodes CASTRDFNTGELFF.

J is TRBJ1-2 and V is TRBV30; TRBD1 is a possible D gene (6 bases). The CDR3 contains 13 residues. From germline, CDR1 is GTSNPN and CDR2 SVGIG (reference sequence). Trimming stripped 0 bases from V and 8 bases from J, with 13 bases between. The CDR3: CAWSVRNRDGYTF. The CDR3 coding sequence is TGTGCCTGGAGTGTACGTAACAGGGACGGCTACACCTTC.

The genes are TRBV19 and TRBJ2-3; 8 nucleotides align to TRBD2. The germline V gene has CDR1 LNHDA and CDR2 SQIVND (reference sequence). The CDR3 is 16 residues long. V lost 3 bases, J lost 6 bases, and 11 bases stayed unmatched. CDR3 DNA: TGTGCCAGTAGTATTATTAGCGGGATCCAGGGGGATACGCAGTATTTT. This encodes CASSIISGIQGDTQYF.

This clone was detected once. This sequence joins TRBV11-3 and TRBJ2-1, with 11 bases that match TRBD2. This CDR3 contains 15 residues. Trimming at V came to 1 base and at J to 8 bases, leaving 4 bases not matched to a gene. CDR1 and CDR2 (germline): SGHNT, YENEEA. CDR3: CASSLGMGLADEQFF. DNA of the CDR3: TGTGCCAGCAGCTTAGGGATGGGACTAGCGGATGAGCAGTTCTTC. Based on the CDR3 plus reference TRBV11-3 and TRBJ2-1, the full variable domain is EAGVVQSPRYKIIEKKQPVAFWCNPISGHNTLYWYLQNLGQGPELLIRYENEEAVDDSQLPKDRFSAERLKGVDSTLKIQPAELGDSAVYLCASSLGMGLADEQFFGPGTRLTVL.

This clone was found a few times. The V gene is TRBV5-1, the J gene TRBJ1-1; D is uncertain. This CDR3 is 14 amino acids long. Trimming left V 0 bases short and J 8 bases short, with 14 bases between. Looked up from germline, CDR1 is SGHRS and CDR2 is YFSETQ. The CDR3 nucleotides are TGCGCCAGCAGCTTGGACAGTTCAAGTTGGGAAGCTTTCTTT. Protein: CASSLDSSSWEAFF.

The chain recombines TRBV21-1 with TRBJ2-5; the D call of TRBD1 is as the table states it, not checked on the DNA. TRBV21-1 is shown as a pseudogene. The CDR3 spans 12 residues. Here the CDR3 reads CASRDRGETQYF. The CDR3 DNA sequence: TGTGCCAGCCGGGACAGGGGAGAGACCCAGTACTTC.

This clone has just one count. CDR3 protein: CASSPTGNTDTQYF. CDR3 DNA: TGTGCCAGCAGCCCGACAGGGAATACAGATACGCAGTATTTT. The chain joins TRBV7-3 to TRBJ2-3, with TRBD1 identical over 7 bases. Germline assignment: CDR1 SGHTA and CDR2 FQGTGA. CDR3 length: 14 residues. J gave up 3 bases and V 5 bases, and 5 bases lay outside the gene matches.

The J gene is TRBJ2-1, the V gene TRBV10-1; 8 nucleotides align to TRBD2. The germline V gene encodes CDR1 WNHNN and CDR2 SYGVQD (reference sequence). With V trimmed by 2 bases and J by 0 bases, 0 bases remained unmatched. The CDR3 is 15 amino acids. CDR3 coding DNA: TGCGCCAGCAGTGAGCTAGCGGGCTCCTACAATGAGCAGTTCTTC. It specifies CASSELAGSYNEQFF.

In nucleotides, the CDR3 is TGCAGCGTCCGACAGGGGGTTATCGAGACCCAGTACTTC. Translated, it gives CSVRQGVIETQYF. This rearrangement joins TRBV29-1 to TRBJ2-5, with 9 bases lining up with TRBD1. After removal of 6 bases from V and 5 bases from J, the junction contained 7 bases not matched to a gene. This CDR3 spans 13 amino acids. Germline assignment: CDR1 SQVTM and CDR2 ANQGSEA. The whole variable domain, remainder taken from reference TRBV29-1 and TRBJ2-5, is SAVISQKPSRDICQRGTSLTIQCQVDSQVTMMFWYRQQPGQSLTLIATANQGSEATYESGFVIDKFPISRPNLTFSTLTVSNMSPEDSSIYLCSVRQGVIETQYFGPGTRLLVL.